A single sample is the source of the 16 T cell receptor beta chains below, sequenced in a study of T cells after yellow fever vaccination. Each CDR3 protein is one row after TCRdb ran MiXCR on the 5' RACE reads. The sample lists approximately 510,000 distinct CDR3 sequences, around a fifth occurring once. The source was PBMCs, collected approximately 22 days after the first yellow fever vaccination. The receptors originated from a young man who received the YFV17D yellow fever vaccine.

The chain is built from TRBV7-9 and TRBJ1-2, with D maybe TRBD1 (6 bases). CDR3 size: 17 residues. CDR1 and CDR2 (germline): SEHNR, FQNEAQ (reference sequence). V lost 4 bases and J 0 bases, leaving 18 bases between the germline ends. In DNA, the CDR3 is TGTGCCAGCAGCTCCGGTCTGGGCAGGGGAGCTAACTATGGCTACACCTTC. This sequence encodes CASSSGLGRGANYGYTF.

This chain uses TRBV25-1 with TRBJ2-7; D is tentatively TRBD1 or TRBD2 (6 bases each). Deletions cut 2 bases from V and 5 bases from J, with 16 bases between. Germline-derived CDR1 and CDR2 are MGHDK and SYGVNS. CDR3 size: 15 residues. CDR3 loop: CASSEIGRGRNEQYF. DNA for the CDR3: TGTGCCAGCAGTGAAATCGGTCGGGGGCGAAACGAGCAGTACTTC.

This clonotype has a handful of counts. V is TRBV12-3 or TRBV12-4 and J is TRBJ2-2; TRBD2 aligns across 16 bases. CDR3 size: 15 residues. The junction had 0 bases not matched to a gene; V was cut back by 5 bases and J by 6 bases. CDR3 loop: CASSGTSGGAGELFF. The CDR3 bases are TGTGCCAGCAGTGGGACTAGCGGGGGGGCCGGGGAGCTGTTTTTT.

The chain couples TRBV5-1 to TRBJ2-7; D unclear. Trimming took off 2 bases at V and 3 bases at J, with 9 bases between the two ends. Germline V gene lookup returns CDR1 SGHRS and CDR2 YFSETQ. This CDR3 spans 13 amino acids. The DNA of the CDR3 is TGCGCCAGCAGCTTTAGGGAAAACTACGAGCAGTACTTC. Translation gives CASSFRENYEQYF.

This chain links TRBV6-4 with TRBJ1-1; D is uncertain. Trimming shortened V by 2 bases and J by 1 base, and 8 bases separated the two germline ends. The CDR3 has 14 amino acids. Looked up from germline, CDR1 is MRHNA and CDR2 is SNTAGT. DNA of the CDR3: TGTGCCAGCAGTGACCACAGCGGGAACACTGAAGCTTTCTTT. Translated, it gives CASSDHSGNTEAFF.

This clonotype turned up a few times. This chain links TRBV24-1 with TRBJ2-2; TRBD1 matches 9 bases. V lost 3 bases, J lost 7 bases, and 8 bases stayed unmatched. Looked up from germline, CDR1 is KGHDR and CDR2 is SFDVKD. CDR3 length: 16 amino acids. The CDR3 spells CATSDLRDRDNGELFF. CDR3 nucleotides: TGTGCCACCAGTGATCTCCGGGACAGGGACAACGGGGAGCTGTTTTTT.

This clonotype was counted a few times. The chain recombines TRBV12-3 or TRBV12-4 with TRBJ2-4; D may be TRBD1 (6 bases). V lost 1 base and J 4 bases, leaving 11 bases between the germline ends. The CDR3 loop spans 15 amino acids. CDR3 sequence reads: CASSLVGQGKNIQYF. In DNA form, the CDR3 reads TGTGCCAGCAGTTTAGTCGGGCAGGGGAAAAACATTCAGTACTTC.

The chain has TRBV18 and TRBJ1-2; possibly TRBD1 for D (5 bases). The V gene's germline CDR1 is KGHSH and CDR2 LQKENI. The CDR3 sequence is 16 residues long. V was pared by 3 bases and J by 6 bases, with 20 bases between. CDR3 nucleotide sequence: TGTGCCAGCTCACCTAATACCTCACCGGGGGTGGATGGCTACACCTTC. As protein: CASSPNTSPGVDGYTF.

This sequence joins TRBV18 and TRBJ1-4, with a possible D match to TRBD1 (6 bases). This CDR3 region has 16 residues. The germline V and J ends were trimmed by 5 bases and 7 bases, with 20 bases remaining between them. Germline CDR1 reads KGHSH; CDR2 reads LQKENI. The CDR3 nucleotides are TGTGCCAGCTCATCCTACACAGGGAAGTTATTTGAAAAACTGTTTTTT. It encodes CASSSYTGKLFEKLFF.

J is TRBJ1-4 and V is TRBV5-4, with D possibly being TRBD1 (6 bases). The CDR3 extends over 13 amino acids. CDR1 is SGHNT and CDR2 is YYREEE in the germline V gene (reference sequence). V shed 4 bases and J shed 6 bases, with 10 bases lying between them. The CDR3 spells CASSREGDEKLFF. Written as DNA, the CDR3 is TGTGCCAGCAGCCGAGAGGGGGATGAAAAACTGTTTTTT. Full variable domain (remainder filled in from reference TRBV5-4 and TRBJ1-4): ETGVTQSPTHLIKTRGQQVTLRCSSQSGHNTVSWYQQALGQGPQFIFQYYREEENGRGNFPPRFSGLQFPNYSSELNVNALELDDSALYLCASSREGDEKLFFGSGTQLSVL.

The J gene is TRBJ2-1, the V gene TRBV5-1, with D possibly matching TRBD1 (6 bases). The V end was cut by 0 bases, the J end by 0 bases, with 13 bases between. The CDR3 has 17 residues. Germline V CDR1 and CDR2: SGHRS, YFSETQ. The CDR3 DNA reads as TGCGCCAGCAGCTTGGAGTTCGCACAGGGCTCCTACAATGAGCAGTTCTTC. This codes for CASSLEFAQGSYNEQFF.

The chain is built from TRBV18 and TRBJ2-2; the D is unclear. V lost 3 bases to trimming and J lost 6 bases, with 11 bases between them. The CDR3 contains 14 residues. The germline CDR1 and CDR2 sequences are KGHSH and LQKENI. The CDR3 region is CASSPSQTAGELFF. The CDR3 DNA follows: TGTGCCAGCTCACCGTCCCAAACTGCCGGGGAGCTGTTTTTT.

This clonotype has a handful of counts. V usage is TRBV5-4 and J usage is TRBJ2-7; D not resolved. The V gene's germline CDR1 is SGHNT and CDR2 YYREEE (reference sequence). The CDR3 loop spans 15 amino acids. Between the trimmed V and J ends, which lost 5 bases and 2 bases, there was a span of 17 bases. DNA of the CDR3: TGTGCCAGCAGAAGTCCCAAGGGTGCGGCCTACGAGCAGTACTTC. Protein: CASRSPKGAAYEQYF.

The CDR3: CASLTGYTGELFF. As DNA, the CDR3 is TGTGCCAGTCTGACAGGTTACACCGGGGAGCTGTTTTTT. The chain carries TRBV7-2 and TRBJ2-2; weak D call: TRBD1 (6 bases). Germline V CDR1 and CDR2: SGHTA, FQGNSA. This CDR3 has 13 amino acids. V lost 9 bases and J lost 3, with 11 bases in between. Based on the CDR3 plus reference TRBV7-2 and TRBJ2-2, the full variable domain is GAGVSQSPSNKVTEKGKDVELRCDPISGHTALYWYRQSLGQGLEFLIYFQGNSAPDKSGLPSDRFSAERTGGSVSTLTIQRTQQEDSAVYLCASLTGYTGELFFGEGSRLTVL.

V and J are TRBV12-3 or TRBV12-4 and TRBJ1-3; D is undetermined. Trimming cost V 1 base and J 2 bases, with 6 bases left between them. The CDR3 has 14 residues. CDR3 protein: CASSLGNAGNTIYF. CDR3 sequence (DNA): TGTGCCAGCAGTTTAGGGAACGCTGGAAACACCATATATTTT.

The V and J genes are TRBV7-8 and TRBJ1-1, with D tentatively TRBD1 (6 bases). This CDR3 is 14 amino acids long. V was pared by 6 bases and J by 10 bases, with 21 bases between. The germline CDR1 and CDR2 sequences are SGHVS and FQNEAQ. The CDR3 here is CASRSNRQAGGAFF. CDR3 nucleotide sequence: TGTGCCAGCAGGTCTAACAGACAGGCAGGAGGAGCTTTCTTT.